This is a list of T cell receptor beta chains from one sample in a study of blood T cells in healthy people across ages. One entry per CDR3 protein results from TCRdb running MiXCR on the 5' RACE reads. The sample has about 290,000 distinct CDR3 sequences; roughly 26% are singletons. The sequenced material came from blood. These TCRs come from a woman between 65 and 79 years old in good health. Both conserved end residues are part of each CDR3. The order of the fields is J gene, clone size, V gene, CDR3 protein. Clone size, where shown, is once, few, many, or a class for clones that have expanded.

j_gene: TRBJ2-3; abundance: many; v_gene: TRBV7-3; CDR3aa: CASSLNRADTQYF
j_gene: TRBJ2-4; abundance: .; v_gene: TRBV20-1; CDR3aa: CSAPQRTLAKNIQYF
j_gene: TRBJ1-3; abundance: many; v_gene: TRBV6-1; CDR3aa: CASGRPAEGSGNTIYF
j_gene: TRBJ2-6; abundance: few; v_gene: TRBV5-1; CDR3aa: CASSSMSSGANVPTF
j_gene: TRBJ2-1; abundance: .; v_gene: TRBV11-1; CDR3aa: CASREREAPYNEQFF
j_gene: TRBJ1-6; abundance: .; v_gene: TRBV7-2; CDR3aa: CASSLGQGALALHF
j_gene: TRBJ2-1; abundance: many; v_gene: TRBV7-3; CDR3aa: CASSLMDSQYNEQFF
j_gene: TRBJ2-7; abundance: .; v_gene: TRBV29-1; CDR3aa: CSVETPGPEQYF
j_gene: TRBJ2-5; abundance: .; v_gene: TRBV29-1; CDR3aa: CSVVPPQGEETQYF
j_gene: TRBJ2-6; abundance: .; v_gene: TRBV14; CDR3aa: CASSPWGSGANVLTF
j_gene: TRBJ2-7; abundance: few; v_gene: TRBV3-1; CDR3aa: CASSHVRGSYEQYF
j_gene: TRBJ1-2; abundance: .; v_gene: TRBV4-1; CDR3aa: CASSQALGGRYGYTF
j_gene: TRBJ2-2; abundance: many; v_gene: TRBV7-3; CDR3aa: CASSPDTGELFF
j_gene: TRBJ2-1; abundance: few; v_gene: TRBV6-6; CDR3aa: CASLRAGEGNEQFF
j_gene: TRBJ2-5; abundance: few; v_gene: TRBV20-1; CDR3aa: CSATLAVQETQYF
j_gene: TRBJ2-4; abundance: few; v_gene: TRBV12-3/TRBV12-4; CDR3aa: CASSLGSRQGSNDIQYF
j_gene: TRBJ2-5; abundance: once; v_gene: TRBV18; CDR3aa: CASSPGLTETQYF
j_gene: TRBJ2-5; abundance: few; v_gene: TRBV5-1; CDR3aa: CASSQPPGKTQYF
j_gene: TRBJ1-1; abundance: few; v_gene: TRBV5-1; CDR3aa: CASSLSGEGNTEAFF
j_gene: .; abundance: few; v_gene: TRBV7-2; CDR3aa: CASSTGTSGSSEQFF
j_gene: TRBJ2-6; abundance: .; v_gene: TRBV5-1; CDR3aa: CASSLGASGTAGANVLTF
j_gene: TRBJ2-4; abundance: many; v_gene: TRBV7-2; CDR3aa: CASSLGVAGLAKNIQYF
j_gene: TRBJ2-1; abundance: .; v_gene: TRBV7-3; CDR3aa: CASSKTSGGYNEQFF
j_gene: TRBJ2-2; abundance: .; v_gene: TRBV7-8; CDR3aa: CASSFSLRANTGELFF
j_gene: TRBJ1-1; abundance: .; v_gene: TRBV28; CDR3aa: CASSGQSSNTEAFF
j_gene: TRBJ2-5; abundance: few; v_gene: TRBV4-3; CDR3aa: CASSHPMGGEETQYF
j_gene: TRBJ2-1; abundance: few; v_gene: TRBV11-2; CDR3aa: CASSLADNNEQFF
j_gene: TRBJ2-3; abundance: once; v_gene: TRBV20-1; CDR3aa: CSAPEPSGITDTQYF
j_gene: TRBJ2-1; abundance: .; v_gene: TRBV28; CDR3aa: CASSLPGTSGAMKQFF
j_gene: TRBJ1-1; abundance: .; v_gene: TRBV27; CDR3aa: CASSNGQVMNTEAFF
j_gene: .; abundance: .; v_gene: TRBV20-1; CDR3aa: CSARSGTSGMGDEQFF
j_gene: TRBJ2-6; abundance: few; v_gene: TRBV29-1; CDR3aa: CSVSDSSGANVLTF
j_gene: TRBJ2-1; abundance: few; v_gene: TRBV6-1; CDR3aa: CASKAGVSYNEQFF
j_gene: TRBJ1-2; abundance: many; v_gene: TRBV3-1; CDR3aa: CASSHQGAGGYTF
j_gene: TRBJ1-2; abundance: .; v_gene: TRBV3-1; CDR3aa: CASSQAQTGGDGYTF
j_gene: TRBJ1-1; abundance: few; v_gene: TRBV6-2/TRBV6-3; CDR3aa: CASTRPKGPNTEAFF
j_gene: TRBJ2-3; abundance: .; v_gene: TRBV19; CDR3aa: CASSINKEDTQYF
j_gene: TRBJ2-3; abundance: many; v_gene: TRBV5-1; CDR3aa: CASSSEIADTQYF
j_gene: .; abundance: .; v_gene: TRBV7-2; CDR3aa: CASSIGQGAIYEQYF
j_gene: TRBJ2-5; abundance: .; v_gene: TRBV5-1; CDR3aa: CASSLYPQEETQYF
j_gene: TRBJ2-1; abundance: many; v_gene: TRBV28; CDR3aa: CASIGTSDYNEQFF
j_gene: TRBJ1-1; abundance: .; v_gene: TRBV7-8; CDR3aa: CASSREPPFF
j_gene: TRBJ2-2; abundance: many; v_gene: TRBV27; CDR3aa: CASSGTGGGELFF
j_gene: TRBJ2-5; abundance: .; v_gene: TRBV7-2; CDR3aa: CASSSRGWGETQYF
j_gene: TRBJ2-1; abundance: once; v_gene: TRBV5-1; CDR3aa: CASSLVVSGNYNEQFF
j_gene: TRBJ2-1; abundance: .; v_gene: TRBV28; CDR3aa: CASSFPTSGQYNEQFF
j_gene: TRBJ2-2; abundance: .; v_gene: TRBV29-1; CDR3aa: CSADGTGAGELFF
j_gene: TRBJ2-5; abundance: .; v_gene: TRBV2; CDR3aa: CASSQEGAQYF
j_gene: TRBJ2-3; abundance: .; v_gene: TRBV20-1; CDR3aa: CSADEPTDTQYF
j_gene: TRBJ2-5; abundance: .; v_gene: TRBV3-1; CDR3aa: CASSQDSRLETQYF
j_gene: TRBJ1-4; abundance: few; v_gene: TRBV10-3; CDR3aa: CAISGTGGKEKLFF
j_gene: TRBJ2-5; abundance: few; v_gene: TRBV5-6; CDR3aa: CASSPGQGLETQYF